This T cell receptor beta chain was sequenced in a study of Ad26.COV2.S vaccination and SARS-CoV-2 variants. The CDR3 is 14 residues long. The germline V gene has CDR1 MNHNS and CDR2 SASEGT. V was shortened by 2 bases and J by 7 bases, with 14 bases between the two germline ends. Regarding this clone: Its specificity is not known.

General study points: It was reported that spike-specific CD8+ and CD4+ T cell responses were substantially broad after vaccination. Those who received the vaccine showed greater spike-specific TCR breadth than those given placebo. TCR breadth and depth estimates may have understated total T cell responses. Vaccine and placebo recipients had comparable breadth of non-spike TCRs.

Profiled with immunoSEQ multiplex PCR; TCRdb holds only in-frame clones, not every one. Of approximately 400,000 clones listed, around 90% are singletons. The source was peripheral blood, collected after recovery from COVID-19. The receptor was isolated from a human donor who had recovered from COVID-19. The chain joins TRBV6-1 to TRBJ1-2, with D perhaps matching TRBD1 (6 bases). The CDR3 DNA reads TGTGCCAGCAGTGAAAGTCCAGGGGCCGTTGGCTACACCTTC. Protein product: CASSESPGAVGYTF.